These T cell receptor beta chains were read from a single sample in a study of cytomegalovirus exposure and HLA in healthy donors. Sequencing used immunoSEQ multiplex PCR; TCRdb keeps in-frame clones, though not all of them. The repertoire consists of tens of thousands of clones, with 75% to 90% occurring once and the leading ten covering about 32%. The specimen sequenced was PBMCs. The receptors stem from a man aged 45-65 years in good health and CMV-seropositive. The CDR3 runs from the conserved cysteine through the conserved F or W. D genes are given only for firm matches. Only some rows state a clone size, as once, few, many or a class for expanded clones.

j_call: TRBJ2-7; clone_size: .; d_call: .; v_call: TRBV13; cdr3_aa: CASSSTAPPHRQTYEQYF; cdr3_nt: TGTGCCAGCAGCTCAACAGCCCCCCCCCATCGACAGACCTACGAGCAGTACTTC
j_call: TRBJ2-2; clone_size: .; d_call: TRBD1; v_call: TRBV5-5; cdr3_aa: CASSTPTGGVIGELFF; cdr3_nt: TGTGCCAGCAGCACCCCGACAGGGGGCGTAATCGGGGAGCTGTTTTTT
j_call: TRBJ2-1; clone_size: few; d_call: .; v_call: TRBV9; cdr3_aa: CASSVGGYVDNEQFF; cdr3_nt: TGTGCCAGCAGCGTAGGCGGGTATGTGGACAATGAGCAGTTCTTC
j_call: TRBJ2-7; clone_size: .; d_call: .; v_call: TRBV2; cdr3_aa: CASSITGYEQYF; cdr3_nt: TGTGCCAGTTCTATTACGGGCTACGAGCAGTACTTC
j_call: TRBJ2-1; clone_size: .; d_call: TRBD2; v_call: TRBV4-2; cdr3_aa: CASSGDGLAKELFF; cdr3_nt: TGTGCCAGCAGCGGCGATGGACTAGCGAAGGAGCTGTTCTTC
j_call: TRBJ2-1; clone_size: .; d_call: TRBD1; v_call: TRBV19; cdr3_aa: CASTRDRGGYNEQFF; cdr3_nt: TGTGCCAGTACCCGGGACAGGGGGGGCTACAATGAGCAGTTCTTC
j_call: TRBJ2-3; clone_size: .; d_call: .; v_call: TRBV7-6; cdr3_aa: CASSPHSTDTQYF; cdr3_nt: TGTGCCAGCAGCCCCCATAGCACAGATACGCAGTATTTT
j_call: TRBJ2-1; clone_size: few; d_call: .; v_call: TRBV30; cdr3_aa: CAWSLATGWSYNEQFF; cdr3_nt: TGTGCCTGGAGCCTCGCCACAGGGTGGTCCTACAATGAGCAGTTCTTC
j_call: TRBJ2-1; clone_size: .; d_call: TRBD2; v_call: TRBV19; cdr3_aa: CASKAGGDYNEQFF; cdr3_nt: TGTGCCAGCAAAGCGGGAGGGGATTACAATGAGCAGTTCTTC
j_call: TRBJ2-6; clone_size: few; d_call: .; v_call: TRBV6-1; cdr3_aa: CASSGQLSSGANVLTF; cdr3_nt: TGTGCCAGCAGTGGACAGTTGAGCTCTGGGGCCAACGTCCTGACTTTC
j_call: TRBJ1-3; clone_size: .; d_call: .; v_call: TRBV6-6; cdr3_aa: CASSDRNTIYF; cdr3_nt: TGTGCCAGCAGTGACAGAAACACCATATATTTT
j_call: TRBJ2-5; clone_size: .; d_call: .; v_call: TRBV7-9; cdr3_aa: CASSLKIGEVETQYF; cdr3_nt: TGTGCCAGCAGCTTAAAGATTGGGGAGGTGGAGACCCAGTACTTC
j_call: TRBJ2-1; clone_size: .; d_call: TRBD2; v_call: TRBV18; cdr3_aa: CASSPPGGAAKQDEQFF; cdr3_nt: TGTGCCAGCTCACCACCCGGGGGGGCGGCTAAGCAAGATGAGCAGTTCTTC
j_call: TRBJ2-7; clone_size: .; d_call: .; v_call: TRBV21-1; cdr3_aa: CASSKEDRVVTGNEQYF; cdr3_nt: TGTGCCAGCAGCAAAGAGGACAGGGTAGTCACTGGGAACGAGCAGTACTTC
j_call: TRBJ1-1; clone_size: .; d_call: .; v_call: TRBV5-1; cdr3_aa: CASSLVGRGTEAFF; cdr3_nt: TGCGCCAGCAGCTTGGTGGGGAGGGGAACTGAAGCTTTCTTT
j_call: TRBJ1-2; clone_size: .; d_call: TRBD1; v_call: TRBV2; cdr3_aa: CASSAQGASYGYTF; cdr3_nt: TGTGCCAGCAGTGCCCAGGGGGCTTCCTATGGCTACACCTTC
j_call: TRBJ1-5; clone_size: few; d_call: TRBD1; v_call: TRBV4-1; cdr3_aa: CASSQDLGQGRSNQPQHF; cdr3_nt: TGCGCCAGCAGCCAAGATTTAGGACAGGGACGTAGCAATCAGCCCCAGCATTTT
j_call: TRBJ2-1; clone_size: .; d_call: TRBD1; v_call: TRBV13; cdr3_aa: CASSPSYTGGNYNEQFF; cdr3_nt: TGTGCCAGCAGCCCATCTTACACAGGGGGTAATTACAATGAGCAGTTCTTC
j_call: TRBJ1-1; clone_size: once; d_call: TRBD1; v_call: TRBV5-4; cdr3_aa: CASSLAYTGGRTEAFF; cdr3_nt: TGTGCCAGCAGCTTGGCCTACACAGGGGGTAGGACTGAAGCTTTCTTT
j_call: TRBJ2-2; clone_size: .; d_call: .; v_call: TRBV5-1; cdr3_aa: CASIYWTLRRTGELFF; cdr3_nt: TGCGCCAGCATTTATTGGACTCTACGCCGGACCGGGGAGCTGTTTTTT
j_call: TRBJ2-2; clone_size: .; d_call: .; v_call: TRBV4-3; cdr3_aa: CASSPDSRVVAGELFF; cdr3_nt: TGCGCCAGCAGCCCGGACTCCAGAGTGGTCGCCGGGGAGCTGTTTTTT
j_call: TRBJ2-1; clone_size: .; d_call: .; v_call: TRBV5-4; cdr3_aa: CASSSNRAKVYNEQFF; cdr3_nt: TGTGCCAGCAGCTCGAACAGGGCGAAGGTTTACAATGAGCAGTTCTTC
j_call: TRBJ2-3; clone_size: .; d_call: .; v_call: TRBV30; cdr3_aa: CAWQAERTDTQYF; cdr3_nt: TGTGCCTGGCAAGCGGAGCGCACAGATACGCAGTATTTT
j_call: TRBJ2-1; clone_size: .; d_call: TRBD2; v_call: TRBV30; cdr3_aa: CAWSGRVGLGQFF; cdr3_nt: TGTGCCTGGAGTGGCAGGGTCGGACTAGGGCAGTTCTTC
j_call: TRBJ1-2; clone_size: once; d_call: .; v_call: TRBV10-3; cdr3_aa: CAISESAGTRIYGYTF; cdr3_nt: TGTGCCATCAGTGAATCCGCAGGGACTCGTATCTATGGCTACACCTTC
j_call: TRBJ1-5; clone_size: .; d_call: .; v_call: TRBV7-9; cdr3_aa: CASSYINQPQHF; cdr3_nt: TGTGCCAGCAGCTATATCAATCAGCCCCAGCATTTT
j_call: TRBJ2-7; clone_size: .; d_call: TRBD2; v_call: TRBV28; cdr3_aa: CASSLERRSGASYEQYF; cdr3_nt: TGTGCCAGCAGTTTGGAGCGGCGTAGCGGGGCCTCCTACGAGCAGTACTTC
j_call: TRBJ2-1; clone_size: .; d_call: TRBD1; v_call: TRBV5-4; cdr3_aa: CASSPNRGRFNEQFF; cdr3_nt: TGTGCCAGCAGCCCTAACAGGGGGAGGTTCAATGAGCAGTTCTTC
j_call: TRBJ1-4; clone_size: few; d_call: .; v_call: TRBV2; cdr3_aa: CASSESRDGEKLFF; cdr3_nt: TGTGCCAGCAGTGAAAGCAGGGATGGGGAAAAACTGTTTTTT
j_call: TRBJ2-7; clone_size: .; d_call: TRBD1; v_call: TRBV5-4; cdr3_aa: CASSVLQGASPYEQYF; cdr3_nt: TGTGCCAGCAGCGTCTTACAGGGGGCATCCCCCTACGAGCAGTACTTC
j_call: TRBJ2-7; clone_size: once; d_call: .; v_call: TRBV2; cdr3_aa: CASMFSGTTYEQYF; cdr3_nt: TGTGCCAGCATGTTCAGCGGCACTACCTACGAGCAGTACTTC
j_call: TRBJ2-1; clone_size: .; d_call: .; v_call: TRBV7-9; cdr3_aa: CASSFSTGSYNEQFF; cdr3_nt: TGTGCCAGCAGCTTTTCGACAGGTTCCTACAATGAGCAGTTCTTC
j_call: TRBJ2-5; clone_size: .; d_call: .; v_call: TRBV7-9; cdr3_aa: CASSPPLAHQETQYF; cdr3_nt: TGTGCCAGCAGCCCACCTCTAGCGCACCAAGAGACCCAGTACTTC
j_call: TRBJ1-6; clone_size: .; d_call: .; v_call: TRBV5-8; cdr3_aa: CASSGPDPVRPIHF; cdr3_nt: TGTGCCAGCAGCGGGCCTGACCCGGTCCGTCCAATCCACTTT
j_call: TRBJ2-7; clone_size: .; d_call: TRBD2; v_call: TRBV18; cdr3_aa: CASLSSSGSYEQYF; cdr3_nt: TGTGCCAGCCTTAGTTCTAGCGGTTCCTACGAGCAGTACTTC
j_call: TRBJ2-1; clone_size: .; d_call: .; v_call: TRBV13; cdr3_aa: CASSLIPGQGFDNEQFF; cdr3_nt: TGTGCCAGCAGCCTTATCCCCGGGCAGGGTTTCGACAATGAGCAGTTCTTC
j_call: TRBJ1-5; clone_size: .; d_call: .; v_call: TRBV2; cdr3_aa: CASFTGRGNQPQHF; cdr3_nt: TGTGCCTCCTTTACGGGGCGGGGAAATCAGCCCCAGCATTTT
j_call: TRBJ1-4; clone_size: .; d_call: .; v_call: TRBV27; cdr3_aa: CASSFNGGLYEKLFF; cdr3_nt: TGTGCCAGCAGTTTCAATGGGGGCCTGTATGAAAAACTGTTTTTT
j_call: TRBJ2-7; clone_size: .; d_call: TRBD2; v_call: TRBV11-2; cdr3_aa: CASSLATSGTYEQYF; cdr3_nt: TGTGCCAGCAGCTTAGCAACTAGCGGGACCTACGAGCAGTACTTC
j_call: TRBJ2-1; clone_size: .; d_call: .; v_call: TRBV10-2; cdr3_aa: CASSENGPGIGEQFF; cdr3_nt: TGCGCCAGCAGTGAGAACGGTCCAGGAATTGGTGAGCAGTTCTTC
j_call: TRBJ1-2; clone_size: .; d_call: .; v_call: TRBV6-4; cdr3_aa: CASSESLRSPKTF; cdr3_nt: TGTGCCAGCAGTGAAAGCCTCAGGTCCCCTAAGACCTTC
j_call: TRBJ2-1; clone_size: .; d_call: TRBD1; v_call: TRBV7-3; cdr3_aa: CASSSRTGSAYNEQFF; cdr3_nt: TGTGCCAGCAGCTCCCGGACAGGGAGTGCCTACAATGAGCAGTTCTTC
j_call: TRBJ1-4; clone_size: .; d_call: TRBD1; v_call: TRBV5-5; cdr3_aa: CEAGGNEKLFF; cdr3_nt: TGTGAGGCAGGGGGGAATGAAAAACTGTTTTTT
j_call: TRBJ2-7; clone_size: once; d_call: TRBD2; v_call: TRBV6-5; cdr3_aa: CASGVAGYEQYF; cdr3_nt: TGTGCCAGCGGGGTAGCGGGATACGAGCAGTACTTC
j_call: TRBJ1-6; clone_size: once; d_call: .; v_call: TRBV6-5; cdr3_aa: CASSRTRYNSPLHF; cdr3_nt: TGTGCCAGCAGTAGGACTCGCTATAATTCACCCCTCCACTTT
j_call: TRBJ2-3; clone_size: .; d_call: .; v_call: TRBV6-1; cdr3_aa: CASSEEAGGGTDTQYF; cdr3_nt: TGTGCCAGCAGTGAAGAGGCAGGAGGGGGCACAGATACGCAGTATTTT
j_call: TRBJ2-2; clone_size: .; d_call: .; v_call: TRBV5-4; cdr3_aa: CASRLKPDTGELFF; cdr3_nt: TGTGCCAGCAGGTTGAAGCCCGACACCGGGGAGCTGTTTTTT
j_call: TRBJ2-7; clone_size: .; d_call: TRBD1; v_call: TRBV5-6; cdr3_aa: CASSYTGTGRGEQYF; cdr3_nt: TGTGCCAGCAGCTACACCGGGACAGGCCGAGGAGAGCAGTACTTC
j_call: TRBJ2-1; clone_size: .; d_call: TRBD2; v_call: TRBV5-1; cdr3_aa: CASSSGGPNEQFF; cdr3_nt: TGCGCCAGCAGCTCGGGGGGACCCAATGAGCAGTTCTTC
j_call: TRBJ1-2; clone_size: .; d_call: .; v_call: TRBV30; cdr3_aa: CAWKVLGGYGYTF; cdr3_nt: TGTGCCTGGAAAGTCCTTGGCGGCTATGGCTACACCTTC
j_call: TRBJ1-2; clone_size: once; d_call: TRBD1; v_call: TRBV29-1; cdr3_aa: CSVPRTGDRGYTF; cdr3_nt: TGCAGCGTTCCCCGGACAGGCGACAGGGGCTACACCTTC